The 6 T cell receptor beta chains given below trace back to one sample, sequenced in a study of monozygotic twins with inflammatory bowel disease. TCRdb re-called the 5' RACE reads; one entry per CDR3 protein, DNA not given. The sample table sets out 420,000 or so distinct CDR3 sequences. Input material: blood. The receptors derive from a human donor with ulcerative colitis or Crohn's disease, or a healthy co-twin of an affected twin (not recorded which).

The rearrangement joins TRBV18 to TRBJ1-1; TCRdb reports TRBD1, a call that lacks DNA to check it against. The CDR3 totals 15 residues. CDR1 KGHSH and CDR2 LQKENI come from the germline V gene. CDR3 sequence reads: CASSPGAGGEAEAFF.

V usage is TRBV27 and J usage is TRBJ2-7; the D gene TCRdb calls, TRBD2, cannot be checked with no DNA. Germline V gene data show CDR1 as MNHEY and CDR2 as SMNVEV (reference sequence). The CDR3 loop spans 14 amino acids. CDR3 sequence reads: CASSPGTSGKEQYF.

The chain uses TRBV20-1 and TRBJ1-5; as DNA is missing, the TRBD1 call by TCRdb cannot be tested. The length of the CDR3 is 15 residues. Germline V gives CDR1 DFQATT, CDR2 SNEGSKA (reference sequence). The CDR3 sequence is CSAPTGTGLNQPQHF.

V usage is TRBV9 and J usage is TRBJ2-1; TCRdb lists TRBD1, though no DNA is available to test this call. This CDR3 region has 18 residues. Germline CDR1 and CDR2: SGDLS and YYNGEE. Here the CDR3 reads CASSVARVTPGAYNEQFF.

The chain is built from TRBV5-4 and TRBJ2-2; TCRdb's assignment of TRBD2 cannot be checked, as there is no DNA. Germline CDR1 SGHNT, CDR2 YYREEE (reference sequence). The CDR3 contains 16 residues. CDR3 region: CASSRRGQGGTGELFF.

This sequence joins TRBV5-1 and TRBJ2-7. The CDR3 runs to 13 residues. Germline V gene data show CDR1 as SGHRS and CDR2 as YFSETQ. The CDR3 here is CASSRSLTGEQYF.